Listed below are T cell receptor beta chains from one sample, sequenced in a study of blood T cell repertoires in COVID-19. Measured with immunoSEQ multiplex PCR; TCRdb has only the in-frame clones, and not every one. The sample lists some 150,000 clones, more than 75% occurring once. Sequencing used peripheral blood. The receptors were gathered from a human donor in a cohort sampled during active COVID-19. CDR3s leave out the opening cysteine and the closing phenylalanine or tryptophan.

CDR3: ASSPPGGNTIY; length: 11; J: TRBJ1-3; V: TRBV6-5
CDR3: ASSPLDRNSNQPQH; length: 14; J: TRBJ1-5; V: TRBV27
CDR3: ASSARAGTNTDTQY; length: 14; J: TRBJ2-3; V: TRBV9
CDR3: AWSVEGYQPQH; length: 11; J: TRBJ1-5; V: TRBV30
CDR3: SASFAGGPGGEQF; length: 13; J: TRBJ2-1; V: TRBV20-1
CDR3: ASSLAMTGGTEAF; length: 13; J: TRBJ1-1; V: TRBV5-1
CDR3: ASGLQGATYGYT; length: 12; J: TRBJ1-2; V: TRBV5-4
CDR3: ASSLKRSWGRGDENEQF; length: 17; J: TRBJ2-1; V: TRBV5-1
CDR3: ASSFRAAGETQY; length: 12; J: TRBJ2-5; V: TRBV7-2
CDR3: ASTTDRERVGEQY; length: 13; J: TRBJ2-7; V: TRBV2
CDR3: ASSLYQGNNEKLF; length: 13; J: TRBJ1-4; V: TRBV28
CDR3: ASRAGGAGELF; length: 11; J: TRBJ2-2; V: TRBV27
CDR3: ASTGSAGRPLH; length: 11; J: TRBJ1-6; V: TRBV5-6
CDR3: AWSAGVGSNSPLH; length: 13; J: TRBJ1-6; V: TRBV30
CDR3: ASSPLLGTGAYNEQF; length: 15; J: TRBJ2-1; V: TRBV7-2
CDR3: ASSLTWTSGGTYEQY; length: 15; J: TRBJ2-7; V: TRBV5-5
CDR3: ASSLLTGGDSGANVLT; length: 16; J: TRBJ2-6; V: TRBV5-6
CDR3: ASSGLREGLNYGYT; length: 14; J: TRBJ1-2; V: TRBV25-1
CDR3: ASSPSDRGGSNQPQH; length: 15; J: TRBJ1-5; V: TRBV7-9
CDR3: ASSHGGLAGSDTQY; length: 14; J: TRBJ2-3; V: TRBV4-1
CDR3: ASSYKTGGTEAF; length: 12; J: TRBJ1-1; V: TRBV5-1
CDR3: ASSTGPGEQF; length: 10; J: TRBJ2-1; V: TRBV7-2
CDR3: ATNAGRNNEQF; length: 11; J: TRBJ2-1; V: TRBV24-1
CDR3: ASSLNPGQGITEAF; length: 14; J: TRBJ1-1; V: TRBV7-9
CDR3: ASSLIGANEKLF; length: 12; J: TRBJ1-4; V: TRBV28
CDR3: ASSSGQGANTEAF; length: 13; J: TRBJ1-1; V: TRBV28
CDR3: ARSSKSSGAGAGDTQY; length: 16; J: TRBJ2-3; V: TRBV5-3
CDR3: ASSQGNTGELF; length: 11; J: TRBJ2-2; V: TRBV5-1
CDR3: ASSGSTSGFNNEQF; length: 14; J: TRBJ2-1; V: TRBV2
CDR3: ASSSLMSHRSGELF; length: 14; J: TRBJ2-2; V: TRBV5-6
CDR3: ASSGLRSRNTEAF; length: 13; J: TRBJ1-1; V: TRBV19
CDR3: ASSLIVASGPDTQY; length: 14; J: TRBJ2-3; V: TRBV7-8
CDR3: ASSLNRAYEQY; length: 11; J: TRBJ2-7; V: TRBV12-3/TRBV12-4
CDR3: ASSPTTVANEKLF; length: 13; J: TRBJ1-4; V: TRBV7-9
CDR3: ASIDREDRGRGYT; length: 13; J: TRBJ1-2; V: TRBV6-5
CDR3: ASSSGQDFDEQY; length: 12; J: TRBJ2-7; V: TRBV5-5
CDR3: ASSQRGVRTEAF; length: 12; J: TRBJ1-1; V: TRBV3-1/TRBV3-2
CDR3: ASTVRAYQETQY; length: 12; J: TRBJ2-5; V: TRBV2
CDR3: ATSDSLGGGETQY; length: 13; J: TRBJ2-5; V: TRBV24-1
CDR3: TSSHEDLAGGYNEQF; length: 15; J: TRBJ2-1; V: TRBV1
CDR3: ASSTFDGNQPQH; length: 12; J: TRBJ1-5; V: TRBV2
CDR3: ASSQSLQGYGYT; length: 12; J: TRBJ1-2; V: TRBV23-1
CDR3: ASSSLGGGWETQY; length: 13; J: TRBJ2-5; V: TRBV5-5
CDR3: ASSHPGLAGGPGSTGELF; length: 18; J: TRBJ2-2; V: TRBV4-1
CDR3: ASSPPVGRGKDGELF; length: 15; J: TRBJ2-2; V: TRBV18
CDR3: ASSSDSFNQPQH; length: 12; J: TRBJ1-5; V: TRBV7-2
CDR3: ASSYLTSGVRNEQF; length: 14; J: TRBJ2-1; V: TRBV11-2
CDR3: ASSWTDNSYEQY; length: 12; J: TRBJ2-7; V: TRBV27
CDR3: ASSAYRGGDEKLF; length: 13; J: TRBJ1-4; V: TRBV25-1
CDR3: ASRFGGTSGNTIY; length: 13; J: TRBJ1-3; V: TRBV19
CDR3: ASSLTGGGTEAF; length: 12; J: TRBJ1-1; V: TRBV7-3
CDR3: ASSGSGGTDTQY; length: 12; J: TRBJ2-3; V: TRBV10-2
CDR3: SASHGSGNQETQY; length: 13; J: TRBJ2-5; V: TRBV20-1